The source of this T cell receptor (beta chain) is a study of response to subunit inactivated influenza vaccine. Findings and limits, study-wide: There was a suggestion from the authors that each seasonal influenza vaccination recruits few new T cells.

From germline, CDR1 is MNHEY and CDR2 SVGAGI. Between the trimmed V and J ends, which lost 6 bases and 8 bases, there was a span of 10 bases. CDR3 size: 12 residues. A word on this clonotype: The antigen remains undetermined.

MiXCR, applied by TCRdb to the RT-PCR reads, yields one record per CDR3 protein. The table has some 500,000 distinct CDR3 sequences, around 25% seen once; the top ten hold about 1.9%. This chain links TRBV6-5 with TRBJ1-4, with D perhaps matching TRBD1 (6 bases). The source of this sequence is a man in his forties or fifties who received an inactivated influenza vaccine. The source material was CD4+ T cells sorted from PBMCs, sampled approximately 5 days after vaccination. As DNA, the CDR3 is TGTGCCAGCAGCCAGCAGGGGGAAAAACTGTTTTTT. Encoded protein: CASSQQGEKLFF.